This T cell receptor beta chain was identified in a study of T cell repertoires in cytomegalovirus infection (dated by TCRdb to 2018 to 2020). Turning to the overall study: The peptide stimulations were aimed at well-studied HLA-B-restricted epitopes as well as recently identified HLA-C-restricted CMV epitopes, whose presentation resists viral immunomodulation. The HLA type of each donor mattered for the analysis, because public TCR beta signatures pointed to carriage of CMV infection along with the matching HLA type.

What the authors observed across the whole study: In both this cohort and an independent approximately 400-donor cohort, the cumulative frequency of public TCR beta family members distinguished carriers of CMV infection plus the relevant HLA type. The ex vivo response was dominated by HLA-C-restricted CMV-specific TCR beta clonotypes, and the single most frequent clonotype in two of eight donors was supplied by these HLA-C-restricted clonotypes.

Comments on this clonotype: This clone's antigen is unknown. It has no much larger one-base neighbor in the sample; base qualities were not kept.

The instrument given in TCRdb is Illumina HiSeq 1500. TCRdb redid the processing of the public reads, applying fastp at Q25 and MiXCR, and retained in-frame beta chains. For every CDR3 protein sequence, its rows merge into one entry that carries the most common genes and DNA. A total of about 770,000 distinct CDR3 sequences appear in this sample, almost 30% of them only once. Around 14% of the sample belongs to the ten largest clones. The sample's treatment or condition label, decoded: in vitro stimulation with specific CMV peptide epitopes to enrich CMV-specific T cells. The germline V gene encodes CDR1 LGHNT and CDR2 FRNRAP. From the cysteine up to the phenylalanine, the CDR3 has a length of 15 residues. Left in the record is the CDR3 DNA by itself, 45 bases read in frame from the first base. V gives up 1 base and J gives up 1 base, and the segment between their germline ends measures 10 bases.

The rearrangement joined TRBV12-5 to TRBJ2-5; no D gene can be assigned with confidence. The clonotype originates from a human donor in good health (CMV status not recorded). Some clones in this sample may be carry-over from other donors' samples. The sample consisted of cultured CD8+ T cells from PBMCs, taken from culture after CMV antigen stimulation. The CDR3 region: CASGLDGRLQETQYF. At the DNA level, the sequence is TGTGCTAGTGGTTTGGATGGCAGACTCCAAGAGACCCAGTACTTC.